Each of the 6 T cell receptor beta chains below was sequenced from the same sample in a study of identical twins. Each CDR3 protein gets one entry after TCRdb re-called the 5' RACE reads with MiXCR. The data contain roughly 720,000 distinct CDR3 sequences, roughly 18% of them singletons. These data were likewise used in another study, on T cells expressing NK-cell markers.

The sample was PBMCs. These receptors all come from a woman under 30 in good health.

The chain is built from TRBV20-1 and TRBJ1-2; D remains unclear. V was trimmed by 3 bases and J by 8 bases, leaving 13 bases between them. The germline V gene encodes CDR1 DFQATT and CDR2 SNEGSKA (reference sequence). This CDR3 region has 12 residues. CDR3 sequence: CSASVGSYGYTF. CDR3 DNA: TGCAGTGCTAGTGTGGGTTCTTACGGCTACACCTTC.

The chain combines TRBV9 with TRBJ2-5, with TRBD1 matching over 7 bases. The CDR3 is 15 residues long. V was clipped by 3 bases and J by 4 bases; unmatched bases: 9. Germline values: CDR1 SGDLS, CDR2 YYNGEE. The CDR3 loop reads CASSAAPAGGETQYF. The CDR3, as DNA: TGTGCCAGCAGCGCCGCCCCTGCAGGGGGAGAGACCCAGTACTTC.

This clonotype was seen ten or more times. The gene calls are TRBV29-1 and TRBJ2-3; weak D call: TRBD2 (6 bases). This CDR3 region has 16 residues. The germline gives CDR1 SQVTM, CDR2 ANQGSEA. Deletions cut 8 bases from V and 3 bases from J, with 24 bases between. In DNA form, the CDR3 reads TGCAGCTATATAGGAGACGCGGGACTGGGAACAGATACGCAGTATTTT. It yields the protein CSYIGDAGLGTDTQYF.

This clonotype showed up just a few times. The rearrangement joins TRBV3-1 to TRBJ2-7, with 7 bases matching TRBD2. With 3 bases clipped from V and 6 bases from J, the junction kept 8 bases outside the gene matches. The CDR3 covers 14 residues. From germline, CDR1 is LGHDT and CDR2 YNNKEL (reference sequence). In DNA form, the CDR3 reads TGTGCCAGCAGCCATACGATTCGGGAGGCCGAGCAGTACTTC. Protein: CASSHTIREAEQYF.

The chain combines TRBV12-3 or TRBV12-4 with TRBJ2-7; TRBD2 is a possible D gene (6 bases). V was trimmed by 1 base and J by 2 bases, leaving 12 bases between them. CDR3 size: 15 residues. CDR3 in amino acids: CASSLGGVATYEQYF. The CDR3 nucleotides read TGTGCCAGCAGTTTAGGCGGGGTCGCGACCTACGAGCAGTACTTC.

This clonotype was detected only a few times. The chain recombines TRBV12-3 or TRBV12-4 with TRBJ1-2, with D uncertain. With 2 bases removed from V and 7 bases from J, the gap between germline ends came to 11 bases. This CDR3 has 13 residues. The CDR3 DNA sequence: TGTGCCAGCAGTTTAATGGGTATCGGTGGCTACACCTTC. Protein: CASSLMGIGGYTF.